This TCR beta chain was identified in a study of CD8 T cells in ankylosing spondylitis. This clonotype occurred a few times. Its antigen remains unknown. This CDR3 spans 13 amino acids. Trimming removed 7 bases from V and 4 bases from J; junction bases left unmatched: 9. CDR1 is SQVTM, CDR2 ANQGSEA, per germline. TCRdb redid the calling of the 5' RACE reads with MiXCR, one entry per CDR3 protein. Of around 770,000 distinct CDR3 sequences in the sample, 19% were seen once. General study findings and limits: It appeared that ankylosing spondylitis blood was characterized by a TCR beta motif of roughly 8 highly homologous variants. Reportedly, matched ankylosing spondylitis synovial fluid was significantly enriched for disease-linked clones. Disease-linked clones were CD8+ and relatively rare in peripheral blood. Certain motif variants had earlier appeared in reactive arthritis synovial fluid and blood.

Material for sequencing was blood, either unsorted or a sorted T cell fraction (not recorded which). The clonotype originates from a male donor with ankylosing spondylitis. The chain links TRBV29-1 to TRBJ1-1; the match to TRBD1 covers 7 bases. The CDR3 is CSARDRSFTEAFF. Written as DNA, the CDR3 is TGCAGCGCCCGGGACAGATCTTTCACTGAAGCTTTCTTT.